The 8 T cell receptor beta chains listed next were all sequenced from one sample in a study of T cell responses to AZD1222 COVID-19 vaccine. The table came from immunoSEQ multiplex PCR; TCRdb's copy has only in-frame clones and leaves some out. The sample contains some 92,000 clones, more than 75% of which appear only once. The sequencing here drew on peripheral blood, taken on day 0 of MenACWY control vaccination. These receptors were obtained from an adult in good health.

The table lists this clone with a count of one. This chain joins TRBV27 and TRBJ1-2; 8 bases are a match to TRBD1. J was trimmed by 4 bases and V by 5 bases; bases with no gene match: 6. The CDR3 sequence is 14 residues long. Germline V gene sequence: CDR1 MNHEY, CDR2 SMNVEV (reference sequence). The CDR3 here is CASSPSGTGYGYTF. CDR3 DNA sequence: TGTGCCAGCAGTCCTTCTGGGACAGGCTATGGCTACACCTTC.

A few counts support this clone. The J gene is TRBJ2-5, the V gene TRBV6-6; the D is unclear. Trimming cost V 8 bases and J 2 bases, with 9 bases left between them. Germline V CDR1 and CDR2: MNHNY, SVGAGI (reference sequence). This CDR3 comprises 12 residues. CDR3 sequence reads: CASRTAQETQYF. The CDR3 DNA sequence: TGTGCCAGCCGTACGGCTCAAGAGACCCAGTACTTC.

CDR3 nucleotides: TGTGCCAGTAGCGCCGTGGGGGGTTTACTATTGTACTTC. The encoded protein is CASSAVGGLLLYF. This rearrangement joins TRBV19 to TRBJ2-7, with D perhaps matching TRBD2 (6 bases). Trimming cost V 6 bases and J 12 bases, with 21 bases left between them. CDR1 LNHDA and CDR2 SQIVND come from the germline V gene (reference sequence). This CDR3 is 13 amino acids long. The full variable domain, its missing parts supplied by reference TRBV19 and TRBJ2-7, is DGGITQSPKYLFRKEGQNVTLSCEQNLNHDAMYWYRQDPGQGLRLIYYSQIVNDFQKGDIAEGYSVSREKKESFPLTVTSAQKNPTAFYLCASSAVGGLLLYFGPGTRLTVT.

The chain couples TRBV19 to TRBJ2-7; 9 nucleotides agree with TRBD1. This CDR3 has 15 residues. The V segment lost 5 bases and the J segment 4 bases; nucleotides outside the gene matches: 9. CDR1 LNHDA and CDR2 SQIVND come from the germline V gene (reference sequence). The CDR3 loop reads CASSPFGQGQYEQYF. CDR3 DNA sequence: TGTGCCAGTAGTCCCTTCGGACAGGGGCAATACGAGCAGTACTTC.

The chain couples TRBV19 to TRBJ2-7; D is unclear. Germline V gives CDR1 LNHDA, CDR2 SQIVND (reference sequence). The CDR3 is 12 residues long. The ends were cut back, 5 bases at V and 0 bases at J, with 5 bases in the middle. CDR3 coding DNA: TGTGCCAGTAGTGCCAACTCCTACGAGCAGTACTTC. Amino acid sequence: CASSANSYEQYF.

The CDR3 here is CAISDLGQGQVTF. CDR3 sequence (DNA): TGTGCCATCAGTGATCTCGGACAAGGACAAGTTACCTTC. V is TRBV10-3 and J is TRBJ1-2; weak D call: TRBD1 (5 bases). CDR1 is ENHRY, CDR2 SYGVKD, per germline. V was pared by 3 bases and J by 14 bases, with 19 bases between. This CDR3 region has 13 residues.

The CDR3, as DNA: TGTGCCAGCAGCGCGGGGGGTGGCTCCTATAATTCACCCCTCCACTTT. Translated, it gives CASSAGGGSYNSPLHF. The J gene is TRBJ1-6, the V gene TRBV2, with a weak D call TRBD1 (5 bases). The CDR3 extends over 16 amino acids. The germline V gene encodes CDR1 SNHLY and CDR2 FYNNEI. Trimming removed 6 bases at V and 0 bases at J, with 12 bases between.

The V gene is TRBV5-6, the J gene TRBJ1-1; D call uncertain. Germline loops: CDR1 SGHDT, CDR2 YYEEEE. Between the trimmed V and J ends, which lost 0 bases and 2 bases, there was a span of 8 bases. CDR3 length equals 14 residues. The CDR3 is CASSLGTVNTEAFF. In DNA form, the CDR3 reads TGTGCCAGCAGCTTGGGTACGGTCAACACTGAAGCTTTCTTT. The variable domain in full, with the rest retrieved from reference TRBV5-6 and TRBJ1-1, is DAGVTQSPTHLIKTRGQQVTLRCSPKSGHDTVSWYQQALGQGPQFIFQYYEEEERQRGNFPDRFSGHQFPNYSSELNVNALLLGDSALYLCASSLGTVNTEAFFGQGTRLTVV.